The 15 T cell receptor beta chains presented below share a single source sample, sequenced in a study of T cells in localized non-small cell lung cancer. TCRdb's copy holds only in-frame clones and misses some; the assay was immunoSEQ multiplex PCR. Of about 59,000 clones in the sample, 75% to 90% are singletons; the top ten hold about 2.1%. Sequenced here: peripheral blood, sampled before any cancer treatment. The receptors were sampled from a woman aged 35 to 75 with stage I lung adenocarcinoma.

This chain's CDR3 is CASSSIGDTYTF. The DNA for the CDR3 is TGCGCCAGCAGCTCCATAGGGGATACCTACACCTTC. The V call is TRBV4-1, the J call TRBJ1-2, with a weak D call TRBD1 (5 bases). V lost 5 bases to trimming and J lost 10 bases, with 14 bases between them. The CDR3 length is 12 residues. Germline V gene sequence: CDR1 MGHRA, CDR2 YSYEKL.

The genes are TRBV6-4 and TRBJ1-2; D gene unclear. The V gene's germline CDR1 is MRHNA and CDR2 SNTAGT. V gave up 2 bases and J gave up 7 bases, with 17 bases separating them. CDR3 size: 15 residues. The CDR3 protein is CASSDGQTGFGGYTF. CDR3 DNA sequence: TGTGCCAGCAGTGACGGCCAGACGGGGTTTGGTGGCTACACCTTC.

This clone has just a few counts. The rearrangement links TRBV28 to TRBJ1-2; unclear D gene. Trimming took 5 bases from V and 5 from J, leaving 12 bases between them. Per the germline V gene, CDR1 is MDHEN and CDR2 is SYDVKM. This CDR3 has 13 amino acids. The CDR3 region is CASSPQSEYGYTF. CDR3 nucleotide sequence: TGTGCCAGCAGTCCCCAGAGTGAGTATGGCTACACCTTC.

CDR3 in DNA: TGTGCCAGCAGCTTAGCAGTACGGGGGCAGTACAATGAGCAGTTCTTC. It is translated as CASSLAVRGQYNEQFF. The V call is TRBV7-6, the J call TRBJ2-1; D might be TRBD1 or TRBD2, each matching 6 bases. This CDR3 is built from 16 residues. Trimming cost V 0 bases and J 4 bases, with 13 bases left between them. CDR1 and CDR2 (germline): SGHVS, FNYEAQ.

J is TRBJ1-2 and V is TRBV28; TRBD1 might be the D (6 bases). V dropped 3 bases and J dropped 2 bases, with 10 bases sitting between them. Looked up from germline, CDR1 is MDHEN and CDR2 is SYDVKM. The CDR3 covers 14 residues. CDR3 bases: TGTGCCAGCAGTTTGGGGGCAGAGAACTATGGCTACACCTTC. Protein: CASSLGAENYGYTF.

The chain has TRBV5-1 and TRBJ2-7; 14 bases align to TRBD2. Germline V gene lookup returns CDR1 SGHRS and CDR2 YFSETQ. J was trimmed by 8 bases and V by 3 bases; bases with no gene match: 7. The CDR3 has 15 residues. CDR3 DNA sequence: TGCGCCAGCAGCTCTGGGACTAGCGGGAGTATGAAGCAGTACTTC. Residues: CASSSGTSGSMKQYF.

The chain combines TRBV11-3 with TRBJ2-1; D unresolved. The V and J ends lost 0 bases and 4 bases respectively, with 10 bases between them. This CDR3 is 15 amino acids long. CDR1 is SGHNT, CDR2 YENEEA, per germline. CDR3 nucleotide sequence: TGTGCCAGCAGCTTAGATCAAGGAGAGTACAATGAGCAGTTCTTC. Translating gives CASSLDQGEYNEQFF.

This chain joins TRBV19 and TRBJ1-1, with 7 bases aligning to TRBD1. With 5 bases clipped from V and 0 bases from J, the junction kept 3 bases outside the gene matches. This CDR3 contains 14 residues. Per germline, CDR1 LNHDA and CDR2 SQIVND (reference sequence). The CDR3 region is CASSFTGVNTEAFF. CDR3 DNA: TGTGCCAGTAGTTTCACAGGGGTGAACACTGAAGCTTTCTTT.

This sequence joins TRBV11-2 and TRBJ2-2, with TRBD2 identical over 8 bases. The CDR3 totals 15 residues. Losses at the gene ends were 3 bases for V and 4 bases for J; bases not matched to a gene: 4. Germline CDR1 and CDR2: SGHAT and FQNNGV. Here the CDR3 DNA reads TGTGCCAGCAGCTTTATGGCGGGGGGCACCGGGGAGCTGTTTTTT. This sequence encodes CASSFMAGGTGELFF.

V gene TRBV19 combines with J gene TRBJ2-2; TRBD1 matches at 7 bases. The germline CDR1 and CDR2 sequences are LNHDA and SQIVND (reference sequence). The CDR3 runs 17 residues. V shed 1 base, J shed 0 bases, and the junction held 5 bases outside the gene matches. The CDR3 coding sequence is TGTGCCAGTAGTATAGGGACAGGCCTACCGAACACCGGGGAGCTGTTTTTT. Translated, it gives CASSIGTGLPNTGELFF.

The genes are TRBV6-1 and TRBJ1-6; 10 bases align to TRBD1. With 7 bases clipped from V and 8 bases from J, the junction kept 8 bases outside the gene matches. CDR1 and CDR2 (germline): MNHNS, SASEGT. CDR3 length equals 15 residues. The CDR3 DNA reads as TGTGCCAGCAAGTCGACAGGGGGCCGGTATTCACCCCTCCACTTT. Translation gives CASKSTGGRYSPLHF.

The count of this clone is one. The V and J genes are TRBV5-4 and TRBJ1-5, with D unclear. This CDR3 is built from 14 residues. V was clipped by 4 bases and J by 0 bases, with 8 bases between them. Germline V gene data show CDR1 as SGHNT and CDR2 as YYREEE (reference sequence). The CDR3 reads CASSRAYSNQPQHF. The CDR3 DNA is TGTGCCAGCAGCCGAGCTTATAGCAATCAGCCCCAGCATTTT.

V gene TRBV28 combines with J gene TRBJ2-5; the match to TRBD2 covers 10 bases. V shed 7 bases, J shed 5 bases, and the junction held 10 bases outside the gene matches. Germline CDR1 and CDR2: MDHEN and SYDVKM. This CDR3 is built from 15 residues. The CDR3, as DNA: TGTGCCAGCAAGCTAGCGGGGGCTTTCACTGAGACCCAGTACTTC. Protein product: CASKLAGAFTETQYF.

The gene calls are TRBV18 and TRBJ1-4; the D is unclear. Germline values: CDR1 KGHSH, CDR2 LQKENI. This CDR3 has 15 residues. Between the trimmed V and J ends, which lost 3 bases and 8 bases, there was a span of 16 bases. This CDR3 is CASSPGLPMKEKLFF. For the CDR3, the DNA is TGTGCCAGCTCACCGGGCCTTCCCATGAAGGAAAAACTGTTTTTT.

This clone is a singleton in its sample. Here the CDR3 reads CASSLVATENTEAFF. The DNA of the CDR3 is TGCGCCAGCAGCTTGGTGGCAACCGAGAACACTGAAGCTTTCTTT. V and J are TRBV5-1 and TRBJ1-1; D gene unclear. The CDR3 extends over 15 amino acids. The germline gives CDR1 SGHRS, CDR2 YFSETQ. With 0 bases removed from V and 1 base from J, the gap between germline ends came to 10 bases.